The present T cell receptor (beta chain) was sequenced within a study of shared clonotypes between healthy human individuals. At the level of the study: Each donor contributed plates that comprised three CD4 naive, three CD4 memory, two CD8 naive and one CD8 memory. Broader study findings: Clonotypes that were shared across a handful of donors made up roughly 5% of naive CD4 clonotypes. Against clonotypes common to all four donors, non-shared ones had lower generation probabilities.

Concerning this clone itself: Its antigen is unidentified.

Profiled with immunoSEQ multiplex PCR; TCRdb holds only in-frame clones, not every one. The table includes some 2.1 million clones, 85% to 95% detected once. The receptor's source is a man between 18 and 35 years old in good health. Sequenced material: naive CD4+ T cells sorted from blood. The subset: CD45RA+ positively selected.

CDR3 region: CASSYGGSQRALHF. The CDR3 DNA reads TGTGCCAGCAGCTATGGGGGCTCCCAAAGGGCCCTCCACTTT. The chain has TRBV7-9 and TRBJ1-6; tentative D call: TRBD1 (6 bases). The CDR3 loop spans 14 amino acids. Between the trimmed V and J ends, which lost 4 bases and 14 bases, there was a span of 18 bases. The germline CDR1 and CDR2 sequences are SEHNR and FQNEAQ (reference sequence).